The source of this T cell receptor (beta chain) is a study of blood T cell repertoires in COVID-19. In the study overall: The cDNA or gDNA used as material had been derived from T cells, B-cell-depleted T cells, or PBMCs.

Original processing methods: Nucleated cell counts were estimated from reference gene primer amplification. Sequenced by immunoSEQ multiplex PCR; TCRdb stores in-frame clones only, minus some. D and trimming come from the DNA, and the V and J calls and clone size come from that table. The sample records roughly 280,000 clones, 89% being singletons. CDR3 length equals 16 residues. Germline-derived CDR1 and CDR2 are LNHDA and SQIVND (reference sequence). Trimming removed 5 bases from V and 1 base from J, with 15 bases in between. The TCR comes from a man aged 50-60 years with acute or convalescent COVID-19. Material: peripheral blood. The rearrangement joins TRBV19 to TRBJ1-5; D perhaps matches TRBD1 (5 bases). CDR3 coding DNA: TGTGCCAGTAGTTCCCCCGGCGGGGGGAGCAATCAGCCCCAGCATTTT. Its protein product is CASSSPGGGSNQPQHF. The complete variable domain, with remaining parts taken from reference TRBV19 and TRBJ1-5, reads DGGITQSPKYLFRKEGQNVTLSCEQNLNHDAMYWYRQDPGQGLRLIYYSQIVNDFQKGDIAEGYSVSREKKESFPLTVTSAQKNPTAFYLCASSSPGGGSNQPQHFGDGTRLSIL.